The 18 T cell receptor beta chains in this list originate from one sample, sequenced in a study of blood T cell repertoires in COVID-19. Sequencing used immunoSEQ multiplex PCR; TCRdb keeps in-frame clones, though not all of them. The table lists approximately 50,000 clones, roughly 77% of them singletons, with under 35% in the top ten. Sequencing input: peripheral blood. Every receptor here comes from a man in his sixties with COVID-19, enrolled during active disease.

The V gene is TRBV10-2, the J gene TRBJ2-7; D remains ambiguous. The CDR3 extends over 13 amino acids. V lost 4 bases, J lost 6 bases, and 13 bases lay in between. Germline lookup yields CDR1 WSHSY and CDR2 SAAADI. The CDR3 region has the DNA TGCGCCAGCAGTGCTCAACAGACGCGCGAGCAGTACTTC. Translated, it gives CASSAQQTREQYF.

This chain joins TRBV30 and TRBJ2-3; 8 positions match TRBD1. CDR3 length: 12 amino acids. Germline V gene data show CDR1 as GTSNPN and CDR2 as SVGIG (reference sequence). Trimming took 1 base from V and 8 from J; bases not matched to a gene: 2. The CDR3 sequence: CAWSGQGTTQYF. Written as DNA, the CDR3 is TGTGCCTGGAGTGGACAGGGGACTACGCAGTATTTT.

This chain uses TRBV1 with TRBJ2-1; the table's D call TRBD2 went unverified against the DNA. TRBV1 is a documented pseudogene. The CDR3 has 12 residues. The CDR3 protein is CTSSQDSGEQFF. CDR3 in DNA: TGCACCAGCAGCCAAGATTCCGGTGAGCAGTTCTTC.

This clone was counted a few times. The chain joins TRBV2 to TRBJ1-1; no firm D call. CDR3 length equals 14 residues. CDR1 is SNHLY, CDR2 FYNNEI, per germline. V was pared by 3 bases and J by 0 bases, with 8 bases between. DNA of the CDR3: TGTGCCAGCAGTGAGGGCCCTATGAACACTGAAGCTTTCTTT. Its protein is CASSEGPMNTEAFF.

The sample holds one count of this clone. The genes are TRBV3-1 (or the pseudogene TRBV3-2) and TRBJ1-1, with 9 bases that match TRBD1. Trimming took 3 bases from V and 5 from J; bases not matched to a gene: 4. The germline V gene encodes CDR1 LGHDT and CDR2 YNNKEL (reference sequence). The length of the CDR3 is 14 residues. The CDR3 loop reads CASSQRDRATEAFF. The DNA of the CDR3 is TGTGCCAGCAGCCAGAGGGACAGGGCTACTGAAGCTTTCTTT.

V and J are TRBV2 and TRBJ1-1; TRBD1 matches at 8 bases. V lost 6 bases to trimming and J lost 7 bases; unmatched junction nucleotides: 7. The CDR3 contains 13 residues. Germline CDR1 is SNHLY and CDR2 is FYNNEI. The DNA for the CDR3 is TGTGCCAGCAGAGAGGACAGGGCGGGTGAAGCTTTCTTT. Protein product: CASREDRAGEAFF.

V gene TRBV5-6 combines with J gene TRBJ2-4; D not resolved. V was shortened by 6 bases and J by 5 bases, with 12 bases between the two germline ends. Germline-derived CDR1 and CDR2 are SGHDT and YYEEEE. The CDR3 length is 13 residues. The CDR3 nucleotides read TGTGCCAGCATCTCGAGAGGTGAAAACATTCAGTACTTC. Protein sequence: CASISRGENIQYF.

V is TRBV19 and J is TRBJ1-5; D gene uncertain. Germline CDR1 LNHDA, CDR2 SQIVND (reference sequence). The CDR3 runs to 15 residues. V lost 3 bases to trimming and J lost 0 bases, with 9 bases between them. DNA for the CDR3: TGTGCCAGTAGTATTCGGAGGAATAGCAATCAGCCCCAGCATTTT. It specifies CASSIRRNSNQPQHF.

The chain employs TRBV6-2 or TRBV6-3 and TRBJ2-7; 14 bases fit TRBD2. Germline lookup yields CDR1 MNHEY and CDR2 SVGEGT. The J segment lost 4 bases and the V segment lost 4 bases, leaving 6 bases of the junction unmatched. There are 16 residues in the CDR3. The CDR3 DNA reads as TGTGCCAGCAGTTTGGGGACTAGCGGGAGCCAGTACGAGCAGTACTTC. Translated: CASSLGTSGSQYEQYF.

The V and J genes are TRBV6-2 or TRBV6-3 and TRBJ2-3, with TRBD2 matching 12 bases. J was trimmed by 6 bases and V by 6 bases; bases with no gene match: 16. Germline V gives CDR1 MNHEY, CDR2 SVGEGT. This CDR3 is 18 amino acids long. CDR3: CASSRQGLAGGSEDTQYF. CDR3 in DNA: TGTGCCAGCAGCCGACAGGGCCTAGCGGGGGGGTCTGAGGATACGCAGTATTTT.

The chain recombines TRBV29-1 with TRBJ2-4, with TRBD1 matching 7 bases. CDR3 length: 13 residues. CDR1 SQVTM and CDR2 ANQGSEA come from the germline V gene. Losses at the gene ends were 6 bases for V and 8 bases for J; bases not matched to a gene: 10. The CDR3 DNA follows: TGCAGCGTAAAAATTAACAGGGGAGACATTCAGTACTTC. It translates to CSVKINRGDIQYF.

This chain links TRBV5-1 with TRBJ2-3; the D gene is possibly TRBD1 (6 bases). The ends were cut back, 2 bases at V and 1 base at J, with 11 bases in the middle. The CDR3 extends over 15 amino acids. Germline assignment: CDR1 SGHRS and CDR2 YFSETQ. CDR3 residues: CASSLEGHGTDTQYF. Written as DNA, the CDR3 is TGCGCCAGCAGCTTAGAGGGACACGGCACAGATACGCAGTATTTT.

This clone was found a few times. The rearrangement joins TRBV3-1 (or the pseudogene TRBV3-2) to TRBJ1-2; D not certain. Between the trimmed V and J ends, which lost 4 bases and 7 bases, there was a span of 22 bases. This CDR3 comprises 16 residues. Germline V gene lookup returns CDR1 LGHDT and CDR2 YNNKEL (reference sequence). The CDR3: CASSPTRGPESSGYTF. CDR3 in DNA: TGTGCCAGCAGCCCGACGCGAGGGCCTGAATCCTCTGGCTACACCTTC.

The V call is TRBV12-5, the J call TRBJ2-7; 7 bases map to TRBD1. The junction had 11 bases not matched to a gene; V was cut back by 6 bases and J by 3 bases. The CDR3 sequence is 15 residues long. Germline CDR1 LGHNT, CDR2 FRNRAP. The CDR3 sequence is CASGTRGPPLYEQYF. As DNA, the CDR3 is TGTGCTAGTGGGACAAGGGGGCCTCCTCTCTACGAGCAGTACTTC.

CDR3 loop: CASSARGRETQYF. The CDR3 DNA sequence: TGTGCCAGCAGTGCAAGGGGGCGGGAGACCCAGTACTTC. This chain joins TRBV27 and TRBJ2-5; 7 nucleotides align to TRBD1. V shed 5 bases and J 5 bases; nucleotides not matched to a gene: 5. This CDR3 spans 13 amino acids. CDR1 and CDR2 (germline): MNHEY, SMNVEV (reference sequence).

The chain has TRBV10-3 and TRBJ1-5; 9 bases match TRBD1. There are 14 residues in the CDR3. Germline values: CDR1 ENHRY, CDR2 SYGVKD. Trimming removed 10 bases from V and 4 bases from J; junction bases left unmatched: 8. The CDR3 loop reads CATSGTGPNQPQHF. CDR3 nucleotide sequence: TGTGCCACCTCCGGGACAGGGCCTAATCAGCCCCAGCATTTT.

This chain uses TRBV27 with TRBJ1-5, with a tentative D call TRBD1 (5 bases). Trimming shortened V by 6 bases and J by 7 bases, and 13 bases separated the two germline ends. This CDR3 spans 13 amino acids. Per germline, CDR1 MNHEY and CDR2 SMNVEV (reference sequence). Written as DNA, the CDR3 is TGTGCCAGCAGCCCCCCGGGGGGACAGCCCCAGCATTTT. It yields the protein CASSPPGGQPQHF.

This clone was seen a single time. The chain carries TRBV10-2 and TRBJ1-4; possibly TRBD1 for D (5 bases). V was trimmed by 4 bases and J by 7 bases, leaving 19 bases between them. Germline-derived CDR1 and CDR2 are WSHSY and SAAADI. CDR3 length: 16 amino acids. The CDR3, as DNA: TGCGCCAGCAGTGTCGGGGGGAGGGGACCTCGTGAAAAACTGTTTTTT. This codes for CASSVGGRGPREKLFF.